This TCR beta chain emerged from a study of blood T cells in healthy people across ages. Whole-study findings and limits: Researchers deemed the diversity estimates from one million T cells underestimates. Shifts in expanded clonotypes may have been confounded by donor CMV status, which was unknown.

Primers used in a second PCR of roughly 7 to 12 cycles were a sample-barcoded 5' primer and a J-beta primer mix. From each sample, at least 2.5 million paired-end reads containing CDR3 were obtained. MiXCR, applied by TCRdb to the 5' RACE reads, yields one record per CDR3 protein. The sample has 790,000 or so distinct CDR3 sequences; 46% are singletons. Remarks on this clonotype: The target antigen is unknown.

The CDR3 has 14 residues. The V segment lost 5 bases and the J segment 6 bases; nucleotides outside the gene matches: 5. CDR1 and CDR2 (germline): SGHTA, FQGNSA. The sequenced material came from blood. The V call is TRBV7-2, the J call TRBJ1-2; 11 nucleotides agree with TRBD1. The origin of this receptor is a man of 80 years or more in good health. CDR3 sequence reads: CASSQDRGPHGYTF. DNA of the CDR3: TGTGCCAGCAGCCAGGACAGGGGGCCTCATGGCTACACCTTC.